These T cell receptor beta chains were read from a single sample in a study of monozygotic twins with inflammatory bowel disease. From its re-call of the 5' RACE reads, TCRdb lists each CDR3 protein once, without DNA. Its listing shows 110,000 to 150,000 distinct CDR3 sequences. Specimen: blood. Receptors were obtained from a human donor with ulcerative colitis or Crohn's disease, or a healthy co-twin of an affected twin (not recorded which). Both conserved end residues are part of each CDR3.

j_gene	v_gene	CDR3aa
TRBJ2-7	TRBV4-1	CASSQDSGTLEQYF
TRBJ1-2	TRBV5-5	CASSLARQGFGYTF
TRBJ2-7	TRBV6-2/TRBV6-3	CASGRLAGVVEQYF
TRBJ1-6	TRBV7-6	CASSLAQGRNSPLHF
TRBJ1-4	TRBV20-1	CSTDRLGEEWGEKLFF
TRBJ2-7	TRBV29-1	CSALTSGGTYEQYF
TRBJ2-1	TRBV7-3	CASSSPGLHYNEQFF
TRBJ2-4	TRBV7-9	CASSPGSDRGENIQYF
TRBJ1-1	TRBV28	CASSLAGQENTEAFF
TRBJ2-5	TRBV20-1	CSARSLGGNLQETQYF
TRBJ1-1	TRBV7-2	CASSLASGRGRAFF
TRBJ1-5	TRBV6-2/TRBV6-3	CASSSFPQGLGNQPQHF
TRBJ2-2	TRBV11-3	CASSLGTNTGELFF
TRBJ2-7	TRBV5-6	CASSFGSKPYEQYF
TRBJ2-3	TRBV7-3	CASSLIRGLAGGRGSTDTQYF
TRBJ2-7	TRBV7-3	CASSLGDRPFDEQYF
TRBJ1-2	TRBV29-1	CSVAGTGGAEGYTF
TRBJ1-2	TRBV15	CATSRDKSGAGQGGYTF
TRBJ2-2	TRBV5-1	CASRLAGDRGELFF
TRBJ2-3	TRBV12-3/TRBV12-4	CASSFRAPDTQYF
TRBJ2-3	TRBV10-2	CASTLAGGVTDTQYF
TRBJ1-2	TRBV29-1	CSVGKGQGIFAYGYTF
TRBJ2-7	TRBV29-1	CSVEGASYEQYF
TRBJ2-1	TRBV20-1	CSAIERVDGNEQFF
TRBJ1-5	TRBV12-3/TRBV12-4	CASTPSRNQPQHF
TRBJ1-1	TRBV14	CASSQGKGTNRELKEGAFF
TRBJ2-1	TRBV5-1	CASSHGRADYNEQFF
TRBJ2-1	TRBV6-2/TRBV6-3	CASSYSLSRGEQFF
TRBJ1-2	TRBV5-1	CASSRLGQGRGYTF
TRBJ1-4	TRBV5-1	CASSPNRGTNEKLFF
TRBJ1-2	TRBV30	CAWTGDGAGGYTF
TRBJ1-1	TRBV12-3/TRBV12-4	CASSFRDGGTAFF
TRBJ2-1	TRBV15	CATSRGILENNEQFF
TRBJ1-2	TRBV6-5	CASKTGGGYTF
TRBJ2-7	TRBV6-2/TRBV6-3	CASAEVKFEQYF
TRBJ1-6	TRBV5-6	CASSLPPGQGDPPLHF
TRBJ2-1	TRBV7-2	CASSLLEGGRAYNEQFF
TRBJ2-3	TRBV7-9	CASSSSGTSTDTQYF
TRBJ2-3	TRBV5-1	CASSLGRTSASTDTQYF
TRBJ2-3	TRBV5-1	CASSVPRGDTQYF
TRBJ2-1	TRBV7-2	CASLFTSGYYNEQFF
TRBJ1-4	TRBV4-2	CASSQSAVNEKLFF
TRBJ2-7	TRBV11-1	CASSLAIAGSNYEQYF
TRBJ1-2	TRBV3-1	CASSQAENYYGYTF
TRBJ2-2	TRBV5-1	CASSLGQGAGTGELFF
TRBJ2-7	TRBV28	CASSSFVLNTYEQYF
TRBJ2-1	TRBV9	CASSVRPYNEQFF
TRBJ2-1	TRBV19	CASSILAVSYNEQFF
TRBJ2-7	TRBV20-1	CSATPPPDRSVYEQYF
TRBJ1-1	TRBV7-2	CASSLTGNLEAFF